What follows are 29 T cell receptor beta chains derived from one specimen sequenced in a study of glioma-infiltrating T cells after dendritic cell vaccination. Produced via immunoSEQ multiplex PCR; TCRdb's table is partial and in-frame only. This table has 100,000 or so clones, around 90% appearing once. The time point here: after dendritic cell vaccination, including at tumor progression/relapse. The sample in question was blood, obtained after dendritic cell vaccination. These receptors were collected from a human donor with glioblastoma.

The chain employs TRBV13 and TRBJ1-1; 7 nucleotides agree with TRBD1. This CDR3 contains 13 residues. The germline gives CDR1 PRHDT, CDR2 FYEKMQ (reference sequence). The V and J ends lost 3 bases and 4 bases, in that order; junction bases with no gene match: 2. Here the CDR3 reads CASSLTGTTEAFF. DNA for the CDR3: TGTGCCAGCAGCTTGACAGGGACCACTGAAGCTTTCTTT.

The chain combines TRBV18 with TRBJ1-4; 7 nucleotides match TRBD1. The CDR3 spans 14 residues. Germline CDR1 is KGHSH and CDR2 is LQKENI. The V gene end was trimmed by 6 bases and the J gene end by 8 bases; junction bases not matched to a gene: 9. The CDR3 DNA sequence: TGTGCCAGCTCCTCAACAGGGGAAGTGGAAAAACTGTTTTTT. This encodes CASSSTGEVEKLFF. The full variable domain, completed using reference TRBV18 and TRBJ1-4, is NAGVMQNPRHLVRRRGQEARLRCSPMKGHSHVYWYRQLPEEGLKFMVYLQKENIIDESGMPKERFSAEFPKEGPSILRIQQVVRGDSAAYFCASSSTGEVEKLFFGSGTQLSVL.

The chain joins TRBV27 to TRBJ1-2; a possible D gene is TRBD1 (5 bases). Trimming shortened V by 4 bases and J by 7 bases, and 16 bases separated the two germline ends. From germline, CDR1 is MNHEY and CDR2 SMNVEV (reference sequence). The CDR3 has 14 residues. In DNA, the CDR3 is TGTGCCAGCAGTTCGACCGGGGGGAGTCTTGGCTACACCTTC. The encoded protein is CASSSTGGSLGYTF.

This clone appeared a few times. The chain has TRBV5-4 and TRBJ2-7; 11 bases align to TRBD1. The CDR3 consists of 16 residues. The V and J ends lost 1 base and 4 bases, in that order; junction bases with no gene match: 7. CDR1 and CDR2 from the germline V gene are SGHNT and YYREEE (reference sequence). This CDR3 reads CASSLWGTGGSYEQYF. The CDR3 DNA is TGTGCCAGCAGCTTGTGGGGGACAGGGGGATCGTACGAGCAGTACTTC.

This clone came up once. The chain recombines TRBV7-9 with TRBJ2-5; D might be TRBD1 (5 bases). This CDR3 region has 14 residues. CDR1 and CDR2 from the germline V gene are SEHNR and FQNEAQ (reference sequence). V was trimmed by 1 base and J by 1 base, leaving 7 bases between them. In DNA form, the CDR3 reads TGTGCCAGCAGCTTAGTACAGGTCCAAGAGACCCAGTACTTC. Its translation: CASSLVQVQETQYF.

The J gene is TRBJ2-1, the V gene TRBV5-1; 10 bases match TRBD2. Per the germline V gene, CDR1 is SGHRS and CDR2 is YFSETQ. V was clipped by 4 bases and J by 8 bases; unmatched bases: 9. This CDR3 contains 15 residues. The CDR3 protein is CASSHPSGSSDEQFF. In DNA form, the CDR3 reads TGCGCCAGCAGCCACCCTAGCGGGAGCAGCGATGAGCAGTTCTTC.

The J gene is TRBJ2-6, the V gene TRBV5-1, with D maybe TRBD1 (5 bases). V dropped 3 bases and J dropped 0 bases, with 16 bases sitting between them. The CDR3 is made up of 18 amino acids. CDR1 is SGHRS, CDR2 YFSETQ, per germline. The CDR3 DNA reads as TGCGCCAGCAGCTCTAGACAGCCCCTTGGCTCTGGGGCCAACGTCCTGACTTTC. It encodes CASSSRQPLGSGANVLTF. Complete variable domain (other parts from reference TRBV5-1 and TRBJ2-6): KAGVTQTPRYLIKTRGQQVTLSCSPISGHRSVSWYQQTPGQGLQFLFEYFSETQRNKGNFPGRFSGRQFSNSRSEMNVSTLELGDSALYLCASSSRQPLGSGANVLTFGAGSRLTVL.

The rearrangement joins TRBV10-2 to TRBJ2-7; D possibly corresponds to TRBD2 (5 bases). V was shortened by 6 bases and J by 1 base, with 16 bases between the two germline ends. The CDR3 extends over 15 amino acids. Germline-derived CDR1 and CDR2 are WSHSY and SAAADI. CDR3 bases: TGCGCCAGCAGCGCCATCTTACGGGGTTCCTACGAGCAGTACTTC. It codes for CASSAILRGSYEQYF.

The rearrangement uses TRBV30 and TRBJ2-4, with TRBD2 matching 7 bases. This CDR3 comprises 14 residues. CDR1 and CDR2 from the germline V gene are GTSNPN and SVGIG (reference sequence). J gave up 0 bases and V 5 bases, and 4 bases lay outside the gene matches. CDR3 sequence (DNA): TGTGCCTGGCGGAGCGGGATAGCCAAAAACATTCAGTACTTC. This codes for CAWRSGIAKNIQYF.

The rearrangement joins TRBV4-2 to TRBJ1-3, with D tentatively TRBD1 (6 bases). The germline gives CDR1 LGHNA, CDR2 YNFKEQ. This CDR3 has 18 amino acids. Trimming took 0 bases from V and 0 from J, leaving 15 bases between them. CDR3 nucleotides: TGTGCCAGCAGCCAAGAGTATTACAGGGCTTTCTCTGGAAACACCATATATTTT. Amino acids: CASSQEYYRAFSGNTIYF.

The CDR3 region has the DNA TGTGCCAGCAGCTTTGGGACTCGCAATGAGCAGTTCTTC. It encodes CASSFGTRNEQFF. The V call is TRBV11-3, the J call TRBJ2-1; possibly TRBD2 for D (6 bases). The CDR3 covers 13 residues. Germline V CDR1 and CDR2: SGHNT, YENEEA. Trimming took off 3 bases at V and 6 bases at J, with 9 bases between the two ends.

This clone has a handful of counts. The CDR3 here is CASSPFGGGASTLGDIQYF. In nucleotides, the CDR3 is TGTGCCAGCAGTCCTTTTGGTGGAGGGGCCAGCACCTTGGGGGACATTCAGTACTTC. The V and J genes are TRBV27 and TRBJ2-4; possibly TRBD2 for D (6 bases). Trimming cost V 5 bases and J 8 bases, with 31 bases left between them. The germline gives CDR1 MNHEY, CDR2 SMNVEV (reference sequence). This CDR3 is built from 19 residues.

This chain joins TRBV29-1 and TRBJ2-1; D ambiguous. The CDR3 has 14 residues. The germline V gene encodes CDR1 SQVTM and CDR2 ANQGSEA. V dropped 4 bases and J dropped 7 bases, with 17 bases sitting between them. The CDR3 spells CSVGIASPGNEQFF. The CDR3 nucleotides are TGCAGCGTTGGAATAGCTTCTCCCGGAAATGAGCAGTTCTTC.

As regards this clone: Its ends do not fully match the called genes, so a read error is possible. The CDR3 is CAISPQGQNTDTQYF. The CDR3 coding sequence is TGTGCCATCAGTCCGCAGGGACAGAACACAGATACGCAGTATTTT. This chain connects TRBV6-1 to TRBJ2-3, with 7 bases lining up with TRBD1. Germline CDR1 is MNHNS and CDR2 is SASEGT. The CDR3 consists of 15 residues.

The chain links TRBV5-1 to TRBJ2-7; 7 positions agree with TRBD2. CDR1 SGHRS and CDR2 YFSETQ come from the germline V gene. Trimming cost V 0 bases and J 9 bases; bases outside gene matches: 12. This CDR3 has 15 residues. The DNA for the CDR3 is TGCGCCAGCAGCTTGGAGTCTAGCGGTGCGATTTTGCAGTACTTC. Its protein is CASSLESSGAILQYF.

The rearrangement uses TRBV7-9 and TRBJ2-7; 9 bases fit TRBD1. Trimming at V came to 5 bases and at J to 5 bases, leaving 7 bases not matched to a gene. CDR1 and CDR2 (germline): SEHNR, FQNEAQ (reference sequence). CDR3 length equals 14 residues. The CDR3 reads CASSRGQGKDEQYF. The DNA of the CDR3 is TGTGCCAGCAGCCGGGGACAGGGTAAAGACGAGCAGTACTTC.

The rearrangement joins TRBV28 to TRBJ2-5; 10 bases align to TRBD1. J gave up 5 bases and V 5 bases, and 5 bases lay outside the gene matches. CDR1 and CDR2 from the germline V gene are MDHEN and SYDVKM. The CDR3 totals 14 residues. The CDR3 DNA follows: TGTGCCAGCAGTCAGACAGGGGGCGGGGAGACCCAGTACTTC. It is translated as CASSQTGGGETQYF.

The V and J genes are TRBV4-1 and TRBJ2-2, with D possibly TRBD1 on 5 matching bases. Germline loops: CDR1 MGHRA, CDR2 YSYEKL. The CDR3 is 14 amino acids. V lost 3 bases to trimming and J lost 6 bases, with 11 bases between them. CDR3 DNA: TGCGCCAGCAGCCAGCTTCAGGGTTCCGGGGAGCTGTTTTTT. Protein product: CASSQLQGSGELFF.

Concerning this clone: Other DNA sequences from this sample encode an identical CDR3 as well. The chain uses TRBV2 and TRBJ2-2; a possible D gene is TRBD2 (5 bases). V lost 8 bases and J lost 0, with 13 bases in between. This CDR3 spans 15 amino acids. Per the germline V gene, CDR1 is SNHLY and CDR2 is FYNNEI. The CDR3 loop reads CASGARGTNTGELFF. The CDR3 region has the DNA TGTGCCAGCGGTGCTCGGGGAACGAACACCGGGGAGCTGTTTTTT.

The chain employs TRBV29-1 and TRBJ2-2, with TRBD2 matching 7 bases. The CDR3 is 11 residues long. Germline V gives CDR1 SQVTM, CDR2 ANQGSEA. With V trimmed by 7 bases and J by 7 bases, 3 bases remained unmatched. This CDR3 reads CSGGEGGELFF. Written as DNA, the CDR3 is TGCAGCGGAGGGGAGGGCGGGGAGCTGTTTTTT.

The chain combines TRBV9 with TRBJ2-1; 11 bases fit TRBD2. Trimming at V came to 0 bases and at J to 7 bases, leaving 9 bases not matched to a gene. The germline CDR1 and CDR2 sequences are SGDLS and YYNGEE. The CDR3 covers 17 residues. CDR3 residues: CASSVAPLAGGRNEQFF. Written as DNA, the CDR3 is TGTGCCAGCAGCGTAGCTCCCCTAGCGGGAGGAAGGAATGAGCAGTTCTTC. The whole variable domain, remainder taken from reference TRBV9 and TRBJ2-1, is DSGVTQTPKHLITATGQRVTLRCSPRSGDLSVYWYQQSLDQGLQFLIQYYNGEERAKGNILERFSAQQFPDLHSELNLSSLELGDSALYFCASSVAPLAGGRNEQFFGPGTRLTVL.

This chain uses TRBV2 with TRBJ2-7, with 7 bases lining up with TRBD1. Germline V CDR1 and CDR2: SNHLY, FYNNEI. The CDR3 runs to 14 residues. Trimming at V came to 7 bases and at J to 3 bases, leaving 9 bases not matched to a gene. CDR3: CASMRDRTNYEQYF. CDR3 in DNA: TGTGCCAGCATGAGGGACAGAACTAACTACGAGCAGTACTTC.

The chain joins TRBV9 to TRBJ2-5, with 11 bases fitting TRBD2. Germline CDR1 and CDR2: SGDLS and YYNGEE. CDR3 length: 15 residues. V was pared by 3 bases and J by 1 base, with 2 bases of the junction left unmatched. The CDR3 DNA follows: TGTGCCAGCAGCGAGACTAGCGGGACCCAAGAGACCCAGTACTTC. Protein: CASSETSGTQETQYF.

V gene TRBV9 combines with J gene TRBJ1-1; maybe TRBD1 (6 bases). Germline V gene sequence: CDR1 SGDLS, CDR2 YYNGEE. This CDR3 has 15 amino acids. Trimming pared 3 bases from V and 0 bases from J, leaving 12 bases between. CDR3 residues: CASSGGGQLNTEAFF. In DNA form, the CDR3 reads TGTGCCAGCAGCGGAGGAGGACAGTTGAACACTGAAGCTTTCTTT.

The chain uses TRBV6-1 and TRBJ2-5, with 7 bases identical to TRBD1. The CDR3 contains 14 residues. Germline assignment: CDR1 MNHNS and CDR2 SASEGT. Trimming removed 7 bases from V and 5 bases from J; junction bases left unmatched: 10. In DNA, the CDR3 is TGTGCCAGCACTTGGGAAGGGGGCCGGGAGACCCAGTACTTC. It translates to CASTWEGGRETQYF.

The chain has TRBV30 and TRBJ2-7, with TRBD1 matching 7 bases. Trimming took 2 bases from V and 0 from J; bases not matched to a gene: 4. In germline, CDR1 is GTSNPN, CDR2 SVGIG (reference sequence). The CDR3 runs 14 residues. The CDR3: CAWSTGAGSYEQYF. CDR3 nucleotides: TGTGCCTGGAGTACAGGGGCTGGCTCCTACGAGCAGTACTTC.

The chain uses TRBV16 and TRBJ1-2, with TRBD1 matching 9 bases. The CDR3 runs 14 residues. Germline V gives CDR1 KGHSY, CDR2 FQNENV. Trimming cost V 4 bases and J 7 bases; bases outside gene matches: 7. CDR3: CASSLGTGPGGYTF. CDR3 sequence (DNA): TGTGCCAGCAGCCTCGGGACAGGGCCGGGTGGCTACACCTTC.

This CDR3 is CASSIYGRGYQPQHF. CDR3 nucleotide sequence: TGTGCCAGTAGTATATATGGCAGGGGGTATCAGCCCCAGCATTTT. The chain recombines TRBV19 with TRBJ1-5, with 7 bases fitting TRBD1. This CDR3 comprises 15 residues. V was pared by 2 bases and J by 5 bases, with 6 bases of the junction left unmatched. From germline, CDR1 is LNHDA and CDR2 SQIVND (reference sequence).

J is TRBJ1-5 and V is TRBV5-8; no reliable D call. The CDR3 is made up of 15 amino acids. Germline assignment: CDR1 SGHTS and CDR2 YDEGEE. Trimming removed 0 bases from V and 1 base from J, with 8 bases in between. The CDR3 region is CASSLGSASNQPQHF. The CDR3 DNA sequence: TGTGCCAGCAGCTTGGGCTCCGCGAGCAATCAGCCCCAGCATTTT. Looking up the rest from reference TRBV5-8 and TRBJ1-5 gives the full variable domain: EAGVTQSPTHLIKTRGQQATLRCSPISGHTSVYWYQQALGLGLQFLLWYDEGEERNRGNFPPRFSGRQFPNYSSELNVNALELEDSALYLCASSLGSASNQPQHFGDGTRLSIL.